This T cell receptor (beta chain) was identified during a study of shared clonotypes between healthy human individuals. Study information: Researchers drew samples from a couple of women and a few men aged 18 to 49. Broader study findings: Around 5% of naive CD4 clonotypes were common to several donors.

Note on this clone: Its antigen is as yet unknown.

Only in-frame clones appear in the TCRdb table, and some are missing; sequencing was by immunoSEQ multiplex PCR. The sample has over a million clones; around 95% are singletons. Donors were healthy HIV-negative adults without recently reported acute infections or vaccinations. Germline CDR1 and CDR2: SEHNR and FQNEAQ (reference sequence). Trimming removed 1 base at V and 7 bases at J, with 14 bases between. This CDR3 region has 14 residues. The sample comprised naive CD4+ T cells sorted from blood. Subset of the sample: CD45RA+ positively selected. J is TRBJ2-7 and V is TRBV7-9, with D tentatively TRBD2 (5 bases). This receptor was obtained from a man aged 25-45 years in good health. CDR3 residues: CASSLVAGPGEQYF. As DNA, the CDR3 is TGTGCCAGCAGCTTAGTTGCAGGTCCGGGGGAGCAGTACTTC.